The present entry profiles one T cell receptor beta chain with its context. Germline CDR1 SEHNR, CDR2 FQNEAQ (reference sequence). V gave up 1 base and J gave up 0 bases, with 10 bases separating them. There are 15 residues in the CDR3. This sample was taken from a study of technical replicates of blood from several donors. TCRdb's table, derived via immunoSEQ multiplex PCR, lists solely in-frame clones and lacks some. Of some 96,000 clones in the sample, under 97% were seen once. The sequence derives from a human donor in good health. The sequenced sample consisted of T cells isolated from PBMCs. The gene calls are TRBV7-9 and TRBJ2-7; D unresolved. The CDR3 bases are TGTGCCAGCAGCTTAGTTGCCAGCGTCTCCTACGAGCAGTACTTC. This gives the protein CASSLVASVSYEQYF.